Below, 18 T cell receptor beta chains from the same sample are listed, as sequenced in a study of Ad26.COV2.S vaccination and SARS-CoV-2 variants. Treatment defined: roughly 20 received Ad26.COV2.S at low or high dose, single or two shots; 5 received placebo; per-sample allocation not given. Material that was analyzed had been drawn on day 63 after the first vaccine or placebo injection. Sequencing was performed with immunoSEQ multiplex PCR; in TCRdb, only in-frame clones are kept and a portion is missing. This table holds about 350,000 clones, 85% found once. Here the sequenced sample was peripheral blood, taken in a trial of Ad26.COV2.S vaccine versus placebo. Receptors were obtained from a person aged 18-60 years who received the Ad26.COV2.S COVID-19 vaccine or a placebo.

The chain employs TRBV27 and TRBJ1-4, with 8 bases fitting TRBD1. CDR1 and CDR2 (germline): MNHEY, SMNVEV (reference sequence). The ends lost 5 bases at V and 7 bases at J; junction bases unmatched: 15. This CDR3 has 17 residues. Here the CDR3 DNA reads TGTGCCAGCAGTCCTAACCTTTCCTCAGGGGGCGTTGAAAAACTGTTTTTT. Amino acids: CASSPNLSSGGVEKLFF.

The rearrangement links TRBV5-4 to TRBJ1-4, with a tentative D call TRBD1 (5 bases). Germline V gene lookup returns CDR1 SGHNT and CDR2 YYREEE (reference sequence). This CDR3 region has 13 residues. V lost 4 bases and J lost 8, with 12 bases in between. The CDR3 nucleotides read TGTGCCAGCAGCGGGGGGACCGGGGAAAAACTGTTTTTT. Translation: CASSGGTGEKLFF.

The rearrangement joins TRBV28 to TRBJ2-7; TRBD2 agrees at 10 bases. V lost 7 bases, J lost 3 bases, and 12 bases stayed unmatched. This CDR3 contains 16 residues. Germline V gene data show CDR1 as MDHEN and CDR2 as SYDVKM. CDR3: CASMPPLAGDYYEQYF. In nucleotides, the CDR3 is TGTGCCAGCATGCCACCCCTAGCGGGGGACTACTACGAGCAGTACTTC.

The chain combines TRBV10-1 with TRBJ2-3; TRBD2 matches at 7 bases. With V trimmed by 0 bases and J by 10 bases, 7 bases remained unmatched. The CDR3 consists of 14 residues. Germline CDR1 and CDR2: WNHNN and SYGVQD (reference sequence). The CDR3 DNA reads TGCGCCAGCAGTGAGTCGGGATTCGGGAGGTCGCAGTATTTT. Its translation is CASSESGFGRSQYF.

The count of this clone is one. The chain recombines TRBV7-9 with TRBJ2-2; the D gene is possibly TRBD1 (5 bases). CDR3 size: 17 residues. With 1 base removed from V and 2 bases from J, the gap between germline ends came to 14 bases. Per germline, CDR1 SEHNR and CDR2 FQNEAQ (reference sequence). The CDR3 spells CASSLVNRPPNTGELFF. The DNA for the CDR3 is TGTGCCAGCAGCTTAGTGAACAGGCCACCTAACACCGGGGAGCTGTTTTTT.

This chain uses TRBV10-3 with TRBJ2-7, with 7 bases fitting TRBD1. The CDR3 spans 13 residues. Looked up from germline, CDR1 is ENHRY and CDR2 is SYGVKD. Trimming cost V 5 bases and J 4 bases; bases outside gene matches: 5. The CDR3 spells CAISTGQMYEQYF. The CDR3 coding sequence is TGTGCCATCAGTACGGGACAGATGTACGAGCAGTACTTC.

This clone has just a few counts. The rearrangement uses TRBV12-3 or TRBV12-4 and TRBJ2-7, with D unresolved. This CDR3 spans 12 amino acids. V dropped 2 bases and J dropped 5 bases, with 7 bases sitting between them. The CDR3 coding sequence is TGTGCCAGCAGTTTATTATTCCACGAGCAGTACTTC. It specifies CASSLLFHEQYF.

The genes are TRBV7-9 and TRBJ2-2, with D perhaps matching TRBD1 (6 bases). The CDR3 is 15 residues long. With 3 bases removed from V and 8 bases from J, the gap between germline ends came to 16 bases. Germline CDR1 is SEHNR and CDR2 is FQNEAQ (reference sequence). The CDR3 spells CASSFVQGSGGELFF. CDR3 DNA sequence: TGTGCCAGCAGCTTTGTACAGGGATCGGGTGGGGAGCTGTTTTTT.

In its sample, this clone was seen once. CDR3 region: CATHDLRTGPTQYF. CDR3 DNA sequence: TGTGCCACCCATGATTTACGGACAGGGCCTACGCAGTATTTT. The chain employs TRBV6-5 and TRBJ2-3; 8 bases line up with TRBD1. V lost 10 bases to trimming and J lost 8 bases; unmatched junction nucleotides: 14. There are 14 residues in the CDR3. Germline CDR1 is MNHEY and CDR2 is SVGAGI.

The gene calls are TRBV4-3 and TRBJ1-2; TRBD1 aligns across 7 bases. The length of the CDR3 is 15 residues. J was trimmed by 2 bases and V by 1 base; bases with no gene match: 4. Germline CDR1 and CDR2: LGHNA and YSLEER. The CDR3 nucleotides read TGCGCCAGCAGCCAAGTTATACAGGGGAACTATGGCTACACCTTC. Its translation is CASSQVIQGNYGYTF.

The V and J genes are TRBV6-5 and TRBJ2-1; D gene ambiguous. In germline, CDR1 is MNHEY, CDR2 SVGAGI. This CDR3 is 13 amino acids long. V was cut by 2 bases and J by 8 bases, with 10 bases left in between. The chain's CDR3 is CASSYPPSDEQFF. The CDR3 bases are TGTGCCAGCAGTTACCCCCCATCCGATGAGCAGTTCTTC.

This CDR3 is CASSSGQGNMNTEAFF. CDR3 nucleotides: TGCGCCAGCAGCTCGGGACAGGGAAACATGAACACTGAAGCTTTCTTT. The chain employs TRBV5-1 and TRBJ1-1; TRBD1 matches at 9 bases. V shed 3 bases, J shed 0 bases, and the junction held 6 bases outside the gene matches. The length of the CDR3 is 16 residues. The germline V gene has CDR1 SGHRS and CDR2 YFSETQ.

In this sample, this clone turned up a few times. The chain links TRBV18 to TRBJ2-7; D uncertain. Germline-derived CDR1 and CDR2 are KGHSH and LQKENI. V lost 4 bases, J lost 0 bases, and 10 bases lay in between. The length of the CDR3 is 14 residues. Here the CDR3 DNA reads TGTGCCAGCTCACAAATGACGTCCTCCTACGAGCAGTACTTC. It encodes CASSQMTSSYEQYF.

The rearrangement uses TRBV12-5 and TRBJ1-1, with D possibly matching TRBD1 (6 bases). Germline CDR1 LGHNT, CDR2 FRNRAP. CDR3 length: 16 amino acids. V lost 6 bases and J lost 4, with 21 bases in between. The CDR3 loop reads CASGPPRGAGVTEAFF. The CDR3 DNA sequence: TGTGCTAGTGGCCCACCTCGGGGGGCGGGTGTCACTGAAGCTTTCTTT.

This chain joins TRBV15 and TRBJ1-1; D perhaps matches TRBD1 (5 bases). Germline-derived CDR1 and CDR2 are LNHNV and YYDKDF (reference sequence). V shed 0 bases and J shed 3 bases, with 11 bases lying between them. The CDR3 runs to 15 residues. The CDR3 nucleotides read TGTGCCACCAGCAGAGACACAGGAGGTTACACTGAAGCTTTCTTT. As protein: CATSRDTGGYTEAFF.

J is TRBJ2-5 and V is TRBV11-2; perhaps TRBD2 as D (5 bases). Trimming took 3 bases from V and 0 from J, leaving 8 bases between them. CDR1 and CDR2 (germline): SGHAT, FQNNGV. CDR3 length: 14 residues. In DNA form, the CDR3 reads TGTGCCAGCAGCTTTGGAGGAAACCAAGAGACCCAGTACTTC. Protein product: CASSFGGNQETQYF.

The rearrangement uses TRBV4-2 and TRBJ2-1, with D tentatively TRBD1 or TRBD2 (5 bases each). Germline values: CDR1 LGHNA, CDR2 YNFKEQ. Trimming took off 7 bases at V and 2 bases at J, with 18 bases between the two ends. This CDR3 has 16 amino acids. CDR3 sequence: CASTADVGGAYNEQFF. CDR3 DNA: TGTGCCAGCACCGCGGATGTTGGGGGAGCCTACAATGAGCAGTTCTTC.

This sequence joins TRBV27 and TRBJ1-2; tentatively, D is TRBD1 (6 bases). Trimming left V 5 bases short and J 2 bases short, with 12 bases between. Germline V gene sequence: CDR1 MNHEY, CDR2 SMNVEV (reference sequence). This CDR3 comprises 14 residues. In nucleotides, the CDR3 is TGTGCCAGCAGTCCCCACAGGGAAAACTATGGCTACACCTTC. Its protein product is CASSPHRENYGYTF.